The subject of this entry is one TCR beta chain. Libraries were prepared by immunoSEQ multiplex PCR; TCRdb keeps only in-frame clonotypes and omits some of them. Of approximately 150,000 clones in the sample, around 91% were seen once. These data belong to a study of blood T cell repertoires in COVID-19. Per the germline V gene, CDR1 is SGHKS and CDR2 is YYEKEE (reference sequence). This CDR3 comprises 15 residues. V was trimmed by 4 bases and J by 7 bases, leaving 18 bases between them. The sequenced sample was peripheral blood. The source of this sequence is a woman in her sixties or seventies with active COVID-19. This rearrangement joins TRBV5-5 to TRBJ2-1, with D perhaps TRBD2 (5 bases). The CDR3 reads CASSPDSSPGNEQFF. CDR3 DNA sequence: TGTGCCAGCAGCCCGGACTCATCCCCAGGAAATGAGCAGTTCTTC. Full variable domain (missing parts from reference TRBV5-5 and TRBJ2-1): DAGVTQSPTHLIKTRGQQVTLRCSPISGHKSVSWYQQVLGQGPQFIFQYYEKEERGRGNFPDRFSARQFPNYSSELNVNALLLGDSALYLCASSPDSSPGNEQFFGPGTRLTVL.